These 11 T cell receptor beta chains originate from one sample sequenced in a study of control samples from healthy donors and cancer patients. The assay was immunoSEQ multiplex PCR, and TCRdb's table has in-frame clones only and misses some. The profile shows some 150,000 clones, 96% of them singletons. Source material: blood. The source is a woman under 40 in good health.

This clone was seen just once. The V gene is TRBV2, the J gene TRBJ1-3; D possibly corresponds to TRBD1 (6 bases). The CDR3 has 16 amino acids. V was trimmed by 6 bases and J by 0 bases, leaving 15 bases between them. Germline V gives CDR1 SNHLY, CDR2 FYNNEI. For the CDR3, the DNA is TGTGCCAGCAGCTGGCAGGGGACCTCCTCTGGAAACACCATATATTTT. This codes for CASSWQGTSSGNTIYF.

V and J are TRBV5-1 and TRBJ2-3; D is unclear. Per germline, CDR1 SGHRS and CDR2 YFSETQ. This CDR3 has 12 amino acids. Trimming took off 4 bases at V and 3 bases at J, with 6 bases between the two ends. The CDR3 DNA sequence: TGCGCCAGCAGCCGAGAGACAGATACGCAGTATTTT. Encoded protein: CASSRETDTQYF. The full variable domain, rest sourced from reference TRBV5-1 and TRBJ2-3, is KAGVTQTPRYLIKTRGQQVTLSCSPISGHRSVSWYQQTPGQGLQFLFEYFSETQRNKGNFPGRFSGRQFSNSRSEMNVSTLELGDSALYLCASSRETDTQYFGPGTRLTVL.

The chain links TRBV4-1 to TRBJ1-1; a possible D gene is TRBD1 (6 bases). CDR3 length equals 15 residues. CDR1 is MGHRA and CDR2 is YSYEKL in the germline V gene. The ends were cut back, 2 bases at V and 1 base at J, with 11 bases in the middle. DNA of the CDR3: TGCGCCAGCAGCCAAACGGGACACGGGAACACTGAAGCTTTCTTT. It encodes CASSQTGHGNTEAFF.

The chain couples TRBV6-2 or TRBV6-3 to TRBJ1-2; D is unresolved. Trimming removed 6 bases at V and 1 base at J, with 6 bases between. The CDR3 sequence is 12 residues long. Germline V lookup: CDR1 MNHEY, CDR2 SVGEGT. The CDR3 nucleotides are TGTGCCAGCAGCCCCGGTAACTATGGCTACACCTTC. Encoded protein: CASSPGNYGYTF.

This clone was seen just once. The J gene is TRBJ1-2, the V gene TRBV4-1; unclear D gene. The germline V gene encodes CDR1 MGHRA and CDR2 YSYEKL. The CDR3 covers 15 residues. Trimming left V 1 base short and J 0 bases short, with 9 bases between. The CDR3 protein is CASSQVKETNYGYTF. Written as DNA, the CDR3 is TGCGCCAGCAGCCAAGTTAAGGAAACTAACTATGGCTACACCTTC.

The chain links TRBV28 to TRBJ2-7; D unclear. Trimming took off 10 bases at V and 6 bases at J, with 13 bases between the two ends. The CDR3 runs 11 residues. CDR1 is MDHEN, CDR2 SYDVKM, per germline. The CDR3 nucleotides are TGTGCCACCGCCGGAATGGTCGAGCAGTACTTC. The encoded protein is CATAGMVEQYF. The full variable domain, completed using reference TRBV28 and TRBJ2-7, is DVKVTQSSRYLVKRTGEKVFLECVQDMDHENMFWYRQDPGLGLRLIYFSYDVKMKEKGDIPEGYSVSREKKERFSLILESASTNQTSMYLCATAGMVEQYFGPGTRLTVT.

As to this clone: The identical CDR3 is also encoded by other nucleotide sequences in the sample. The chain combines TRBV5-1 with TRBJ1-6, with 9 bases that match TRBD1. In germline, CDR1 is SGHRS, CDR2 YFSETQ. The CDR3 totals 16 residues. V lost 4 bases, J lost 0 bases, and 2 bases stayed unmatched. The CDR3 is CASSEQGASYNSPLHF. CDR3 DNA: TGCGCCAGCAGCGAACAGGGGGCCTCCTATAATTCACCCCTCCACTTT. The full variable domain, completed using reference TRBV5-1 and TRBJ1-6, is KAGVTQTPRYLIKTRGQQVTLSCSPISGHRSVSWYQQTPGQGLQFLFEYFSETQRNKGNFPGRFSGRQFSNSRSEMNVSTLELGDSALYLCASSEQGASYNSPLHFGNGTRLTVT.

The chain combines TRBV30 with TRBJ2-5; D unclear. Germline CDR1 and CDR2: GTSNPN and SVGIG (reference sequence). The CDR3 has 15 residues. The germline V and J ends were trimmed by 2 bases and 1 base, with 14 bases remaining between them. DNA for the CDR3: TGTGCCTGGAGTAAAACGCGACACCCCCAAGAGACCCAGTACTTC. Protein product: CAWSKTRHPQETQYF.

The chain joins TRBV10-3 to TRBJ1-1, with D perhaps TRBD1 (5 bases). The V gene's germline CDR1 is ENHRY and CDR2 SYGVKD. This CDR3 is 13 amino acids long. V was cut by 6 bases and J by 5 bases, with 13 bases left in between. This CDR3 is CAIRQAEGTEAFF. CDR3 sequence (DNA): TGTGCCATCAGACAGGCAGAGGGTACTGAAGCTTTCTTT.

This clone was picked up one time. The V call is TRBV6-5, the J call TRBJ1-2; 8 nucleotides line up with TRBD1. This CDR3 has 13 residues. The V segment lost 6 bases and the J segment 4 bases; nucleotides outside the gene matches: 4. From germline, CDR1 is MNHEY and CDR2 SVGAGI. CDR3 nucleotide sequence: TGTGCCAGCAGCCGCGGACAGGGCTATGGCTACACCTTC. This codes for CASSRGQGYGYTF.

The gene calls are TRBV28 and TRBJ1-4, with TRBD1 identical over 8 bases. Germline trimming cut 2 bases from V and 10 bases from J; bases unmatched to any gene: 6. The CDR3 is made up of 14 amino acids. From germline, CDR1 is MDHEN and CDR2 SYDVKM. CDR3 sequence: CASSLRQGAGKLFF. Written as DNA, the CDR3 is TGTGCCAGCAGTTTAAGGCAGGGGGCCGGAAAACTGTTTTTT.